A single T cell receptor (beta chain) is shown here with its context. Per the original methods: The assay estimated nucleated cells by amplifying reference gene primers. The protocol was immunoSEQ multiplex PCR, while the TCRdb copy is restricted to in-frame clones and leaves out a portion. Clonal size and the V and J genes are those of that table, whereas D and trimming came from the DNA. The sample carries 200,000 to 300,000 clones, over 80% recorded once. Germline V gives CDR1 SGHRS, CDR2 YFSETQ. The CDR3 length is 15 residues. The V and J ends lost 0 bases and 5 bases respectively, with 14 bases between them. The source of the sample is a study of blood T cell repertoires in COVID-19. Whole-study context: The study drew acute and convalescent COVID-19 samples from the United States, Italy and Spain. PBMCs, B-cell-depleted T cells, or T cells provided the cDNA or gDNA that made up the material.

The rearrangement joins TRBV5-1 to TRBJ2-5; D is unclear. The clonotype was recovered from a woman in her forties who had recovered from COVID-19. Sequencing was carried out using peripheral blood. The CDR3 sequence: CASSLAAILQETQYF. CDR3 DNA sequence: TGCGCCAGCAGCTTGGCGGCTATCTTACAGGAGACCCAGTACTTC.